This TCR beta chain was obtained from a study of siplizumab effects on memory and regulatory T cells. Per sample, about 10^5 TCR templates underwent assay. Sequenced by immunoSEQ multiplex PCR; TCRdb stores in-frame clones only, minus some. This sample carries over 100,000 clones, 93% of them seen once, and the ten largest clones take roughly 0.59%. This CDR3 is 15 amino acids long. V was shortened by 1 base and J by 5 bases, with 15 bases between the two germline ends. Germline CDR1 is SGHNT and CDR2 is YYREEE (reference sequence). Comments on this clone: Antigen: not known.

General observations from the study: Naive T cells, seemingly more diverse than memory cells, seemed major alloresponse contributors. Roughly 75-95% of proliferating CD4+ or CD8+ clones lacked an assignable naive or memory phenotype.

The TCR comes from a human donor in good health. The specimen was Tregs sorted from blood. The chain has TRBV5-4 and TRBJ1-1; D not certain. This CDR3 reads CASSLPGTKITEAFF. The CDR3 bases are TGTGCCAGCAGCTTGCCGGGCACCAAGATAACTGAAGCTTTCTTT.